A selection of T cell receptor beta chains follows, all from one sample in a study of spatial heterogeneity in lung cancer. In TCRdb, the 5' RACE reads were re-called with MiXCR into one record per CDR3 protein. The repertoire holds 2,800 or so distinct CDR3 sequences, approximately 49% seen once, with about 60% in the top ten. This specimen was lung tumor tissue, taken at surgery. Every receptor here comes from a male donor with early-stage non-small cell lung cancer. Both conserved end residues are part of each CDR3. Each record gives: D gene, J gene, V gene, clone size, CDR3 protein, CDR3 DNA. D genes are given only for firm matches. Size is stated for part of the rows, as once, few or many counts, or as a class when the clone is expanded.

d_gene: TRBD2
j_gene: TRBJ2-3
v_gene: TRBV20-1
abundance: .
CDR3aa: CSAPPRTSGTYTQYF
CDR3nt: TGCAGTGCTCCCCCCCGGACTAGCGGGACATATACGCAGTATTTT

d_gene: TRBD1
j_gene: TRBJ2-5
v_gene: TRBV5-4
abundance: few
CDR3aa: CASSVGQGRETQYF
CDR3nt: TGTGCCAGCAGCGTTGGACAGGGGAGAGAGACCCAGTACTTC

d_gene: .
j_gene: TRBJ2-7
v_gene: TRBV11-2
abundance: .
CDR3aa: CASSPTTPGPGEQYF
CDR3nt: TGTGCCAGCAGCCCAACCACCCCGGGACCGGGCGAGCAGTACTTC

d_gene: .
j_gene: TRBJ2-7
v_gene: TRBV5-6
abundance: .
CDR3aa: CASSLRSGSPYEQYF
CDR3nt: TGTGCCAGCAGCTTGAGGTCAGGGAGTCCCTACGAGCAGTACTTC

d_gene: .
j_gene: TRBJ2-5
v_gene: TRBV7-2
abundance: once
CDR3aa: CASSLSAAGRQETQYF
CDR3nt: TGTGCCAGCAGCTTATCCGCGGCGGGAAGGCAAGAGACCCAGTACTTC

d_gene: TRBD1
j_gene: TRBJ2-5
v_gene: TRBV6-6
abundance: .
CDR3aa: CATEADRGLRQETQYF
CDR3nt: TGTGCCACAGAGGCGGACAGGGGGCTCCGACAAGAGACCCAGTACTTC

d_gene: .
j_gene: TRBJ1-6
v_gene: TRBV6-5
abundance: few
CDR3aa: CASSLGGRNSPLHF
CDR3nt: TGTGCCAGCAGTTTAGGGGGGCGGAATTCACCCCTCCACTTT

d_gene: .
j_gene: TRBJ2-5
v_gene: TRBV3-1
abundance: few
CDR3aa: CASSQDVREYQETQYF
CDR3nt: TGTGCCAGCAGCCAAGATGTCAGGGAGTACCAAGAGACCCAGTACTTC

d_gene: TRBD1
j_gene: TRBJ1-1
v_gene: TRBV12-3/TRBV12-4
abundance: medium-sized
CDR3aa: CASSPRQGVLTEAFF
CDR3nt: TGTGCCAGCAGTCCGCGACAGGGGGTTTTGACTGAAGCTTTCTTT

d_gene: .
j_gene: TRBJ2-6
v_gene: TRBV28
abundance: .
CDR3aa: CASSPIAEGANVLTF
CDR3nt: TGTGCCAGCAGTCCAATAGCGGAAGGGGCCAACGTCCTGACTTTC

d_gene: .
j_gene: TRBJ2-2
v_gene: TRBV10-3
abundance: .
CDR3aa: CAISEQGGELFF
CDR3nt: TGTGCCATCAGTGAACAGGGCGGGGAGCTGTTTTTT

d_gene: .
j_gene: TRBJ2-5
v_gene: TRBV7-9
abundance: .
CDR3aa: CASSSLPAETQYF
CDR3nt: TGTGCCAGCAGCTCCCTACCCGCCGAGACCCAGTACTTC

d_gene: .
j_gene: TRBJ1-1
v_gene: TRBV7-9
abundance: few
CDR3aa: CASSYHEMGNTEAFF
CDR3nt: TGTGCCAGCAGCTATCATGAGATGGGGAACACTGAAGCTTTCTTT

d_gene: TRBD1
j_gene: TRBJ2-5
v_gene: TRBV27
abundance: medium-sized
CDR3aa: CASSFAQGPQETQYF
CDR3nt: TGTGCCAGCAGTTTTGCACAGGGGCCCCAAGAGACCCAGTACTTC

d_gene: .
j_gene: TRBJ2-2
v_gene: TRBV6-2/TRBV6-3
abundance: few
CDR3aa: CASSYILTGELFF
CDR3nt: TGTGCCAGCAGTTACATACTGACCGGGGAGCTGTTTTTT

d_gene: .
j_gene: TRBJ2-5
v_gene: TRBV7-9
abundance: .
CDR3aa: CASSLVAFGTQYF
CDR3nt: TGTGCCAGCAGCTTAGTGGCTTTCGGGACCCAGTACTTC

d_gene: .
j_gene: TRBJ2-6
v_gene: TRBV5-1
abundance: few
CDR3aa: CASSFQGTGANVLTF
CDR3nt: TGCGCCAGCAGCTTTCAGGGTACCGGGGCCAACGTCCTGACTTTC

d_gene: .
j_gene: TRBJ2-3
v_gene: TRBV20-1
abundance: .
CDR3aa: CSAPLDGDTQYF
CDR3nt: TGCAGTGCCCCGCTGGATGGAGATACGCAGTATTTT

d_gene: .
j_gene: TRBJ1-6
v_gene: TRBV12-3/TRBV12-4
abundance: medium-sized
CDR3aa: CASSFPREGSPLHF
CDR3nt: TGTGCCAGCAGTTTCCCCCGGGAGGGTTCACCCCTCCACTTT

d_gene: TRBD1
j_gene: TRBJ2-1
v_gene: TRBV5-1
abundance: .
CDR3aa: CASSLRQGDEQFF
CDR3nt: TGCGCCAGCAGCCTGAGACAGGGCGATGAGCAGTTCTTC

d_gene: .
j_gene: TRBJ2-6
v_gene: TRBV5-1
abundance: .
CDR3aa: CASSAPGANVLTF
CDR3nt: TGCGCCAGCAGCGCACCGGGGGCCAACGTCCTGACTTTC

d_gene: TRBD1
j_gene: TRBJ2-7
v_gene: TRBV20-1
abundance: .
CDR3aa: CSVPGTDIYEQYF
CDR3nt: TGCAGTGTCCCCGGGACAGACATATACGAGCAGTACTTC

d_gene: .
j_gene: TRBJ2-5
v_gene: TRBV6-5
abundance: few
CDR3aa: CASSYKFGGYQETQYF
CDR3nt: TGTGCCAGCAGTTATAAGTTCGGGGGTTATCAAGAGACCCAGTACTTC

d_gene: TRBD1
j_gene: TRBJ2-3
v_gene: TRBV27
abundance: hyperexpanded
CDR3aa: CASRTGTDRGDTQYF
CDR3nt: TGTGCCAGCAGAACGGGGACAGATCGTGGAGATACGCAGTATTTT

d_gene: TRBD1
j_gene: TRBJ2-7
v_gene: TRBV6-1
abundance: medium-sized
CDR3aa: CASTHAEGTGPYEQYF
CDR3nt: TGTGCCAGCACACACGCCGAGGGGACAGGGCCCTACGAGCAGTACTTC

d_gene: TRBD1
j_gene: TRBJ1-2
v_gene: TRBV20-1
abundance: .
CDR3aa: CSARTGTSGYTF
CDR3nt: TGCAGTGCCAGGACAGGGACTAGCGGCTACACCTTC

d_gene: TRBD2
j_gene: TRBJ2-3
v_gene: TRBV7-9
abundance: few
CDR3aa: CASSPGLAGVADTQYF
CDR3nt: TGTGCCAGCAGCCCGGGACTAGCGGGAGTGGCAGATACGCAGTATTTT

d_gene: TRBD2
j_gene: TRBJ2-7
v_gene: TRBV28
abundance: large
CDR3aa: CASSPWTSGTAEQYF
CDR3nt: TGTGCCAGCAGTCCCTGGACTAGTGGGACCGCCGAGCAGTACTTC

d_gene: .
j_gene: TRBJ2-1
v_gene: TRBV29-1
abundance: .
CDR3aa: CSVTPTNNEQFF
CDR3nt: TGCAGCGTCACGCCTACAAACAATGAGCAGTTCTTC

d_gene: .
j_gene: TRBJ2-3
v_gene: TRBV27
abundance: .
CDR3aa: CASSPEGLGTYTDTQYF
CDR3nt: TGTGCCAGCAGTCCAGAGGGGCTGGGAACCTACACAGATACGCAGTATTTT

d_gene: TRBD2
j_gene: TRBJ2-1
v_gene: TRBV20-1
abundance: many
CDR3aa: CSATEERGGYNEQFF
CDR3nt: TGCAGTGCTACTGAGGAGCGGGGGGGATACAATGAGCAGTTCTTC

d_gene: .
j_gene: TRBJ1-1
v_gene: TRBV25-1
abundance: .
CDR3aa: CASSESTGRRTEAFF
CDR3nt: TGTGCCAGCAGTGAATCAACAGGGAGAAGGACTGAAGCTTTCTTT

d_gene: .
j_gene: TRBJ2-5
v_gene: TRBV5-1
abundance: .
CDR3aa: CASSSGLGETQYF
CDR3nt: TGCGCCAGCAGCTCCGGACTGGGGGAGACCCAGTACTTC

d_gene: .
j_gene: TRBJ1-6
v_gene: TRBV6-6
abundance: .
CDR3aa: CASTVRTGGNNSPLHF
CDR3nt: TGTGCCAGCACCGTGCGAACGGGGGGCAATAATTCACCCCTCCACTTT

d_gene: .
j_gene: TRBJ2-1
v_gene: TRBV27
abundance: .
CDR3aa: CASSLSRGGMNEQFF
CDR3nt: TGTGCCAGCAGTTTATCTAGGGGAGGAATGAATGAGCAGTTCTTC

d_gene: .
j_gene: TRBJ1-4
v_gene: TRBV7-2
abundance: medium-sized
CDR3aa: CASSPHGGTGEKLFF
CDR3nt: TGTGCCAGCAGCCCGCATGGGGGCACAGGTGAAAAACTGTTTTTT

d_gene: TRBD2
j_gene: TRBJ2-3
v_gene: TRBV4-2
abundance: large
CDR3aa: CASSLTSSGARDTQYF
CDR3nt: TGTGCCAGCAGCCTCACCTCTAGCGGGGCCCGAGATACGCAGTATTTT

d_gene: TRBD2
j_gene: TRBJ2-5
v_gene: TRBV11-3
abundance: .
CDR3aa: CASSLAGGPQETQYF
CDR3nt: TGTGCCAGCAGCTTAGCGGGGGGGCCCCAAGAGACCCAGTACTTC

d_gene: TRBD2
j_gene: TRBJ2-7
v_gene: TRBV7-2
abundance: few
CDR3aa: CASSSFGLAGGLYEQYF
CDR3nt: TGTGCCAGCAGCTCGTTCGGACTAGCGGGGGGGCTTTACGAGCAGTACTTC

d_gene: .
j_gene: TRBJ2-1
v_gene: TRBV24-1
abundance: few
CDR3aa: CATSYTGNEQFF
CDR3nt: TGTGCCACCAGTTATACCGGGAACGAGCAGTTCTTC

d_gene: TRBD1
j_gene: TRBJ1-3
v_gene: TRBV3-1
abundance: few
CDR3aa: CASSKRQGPFSGNTIYF
CDR3nt: TGTGCCAGCAGTAAGAGACAGGGGCCATTCTCTGGAAACACCATATATTTT

d_gene: TRBD1
j_gene: TRBJ2-7
v_gene: TRBV7-2
abundance: .
CDR3aa: CASSLGQGDEQYF
CDR3nt: TGTGCCAGCAGCTTAGGACAGGGGGACGAGCAGTACTTC

d_gene: TRBD2
j_gene: TRBJ2-3
v_gene: TRBV10-3
abundance: medium-sized
CDR3aa: CAISESGGGRAPDTQYF
CDR3nt: TGTGCCATCAGTGAGTCGGGTGGCGGGAGGGCCCCAGATACGCAGTATTTT

d_gene: .
j_gene: TRBJ2-2
v_gene: TRBV6-2/TRBV6-3
abundance: .
CDR3aa: CASSPNNSGELFF
CDR3nt: TGTGCCAGCAGTCCCAATAATTCCGGGGAGCTGTTTTTT

d_gene: .
j_gene: TRBJ1-1
v_gene: TRBV4-2
abundance: .
CDR3aa: CASSQYEQNTEAFF
CDR3nt: TGTGCCAGCAGCCAATACGAACAGAACACTGAAGCTTTCTTT

d_gene: .
j_gene: TRBJ2-4
v_gene: TRBV5-5
abundance: .
CDR3aa: CASSIADTGVQYF
CDR3nt: TGTGCCAGCAGCATCGCAGACACAGGTGTCCAGTACTTC

d_gene: .
j_gene: TRBJ1-5
v_gene: TRBV6-2/TRBV6-3
abundance: few
CDR3aa: CASSPPRGSQPQHF
CDR3nt: TGTGCCAGCAGTCCTCCCCGGGGCAGTCAGCCCCAGCATTTT

d_gene: .
j_gene: TRBJ2-1
v_gene: TRBV10-2
abundance: .
CDR3aa: CASYAPGGHYEQFF
CDR3nt: TGCGCCAGCTACGCCCCAGGGGGGCACTATGAGCAGTTCTTC

d_gene: TRBD1
j_gene: TRBJ2-6
v_gene: TRBV20-1
abundance: .
CDR3aa: CSAPARQGSKYSGANVLTF
CDR3nt: TGCAGTGCCCCCGCTAGACAGGGCTCCAAATACTCTGGGGCCAACGTCCTGACTTTC